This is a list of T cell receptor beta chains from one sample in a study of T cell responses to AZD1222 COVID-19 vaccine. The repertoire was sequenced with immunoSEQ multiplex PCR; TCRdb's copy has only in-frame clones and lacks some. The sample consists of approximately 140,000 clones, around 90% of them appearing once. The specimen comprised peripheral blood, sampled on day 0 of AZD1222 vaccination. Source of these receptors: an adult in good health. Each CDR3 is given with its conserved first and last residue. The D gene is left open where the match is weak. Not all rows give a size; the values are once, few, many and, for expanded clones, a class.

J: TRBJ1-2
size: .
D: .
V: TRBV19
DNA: TGTGCCAGTAGTATTCGGAGGGGTAATTATGGCTACACCTTC
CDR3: CASSIRRGNYGYTF

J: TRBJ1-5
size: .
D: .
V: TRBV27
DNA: TGTGCCAGCAGTTCGGTTTATAGCAATCAGCCCCAGCATTTT
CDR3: CASSSVYSNQPQHF

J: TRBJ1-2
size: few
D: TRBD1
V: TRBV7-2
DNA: TGTGCCAGCAGCTTAGAGGGAATTACAGGGGTCGATGATGGCTACACCTTC
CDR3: CASSLEGITGVDDGYTF

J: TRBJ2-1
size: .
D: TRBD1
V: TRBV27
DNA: TGTGCCAGCAGTTCACCGGGACAGAGATACAATGAGCAGTTCTTC
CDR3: CASSSPGQRYNEQFF

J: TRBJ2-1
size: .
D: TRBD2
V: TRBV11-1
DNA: TGTGCCAGCAGCTTAAGACTAGCGGGAGGGCCGAATGAGCAGTTCTTC
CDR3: CASSLRLAGGPNEQFF

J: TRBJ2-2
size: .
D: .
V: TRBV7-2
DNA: TGTGCCAGCAGCTCATCCTCCGGGACCCTAACCGGGGAGCTGTTTTTT
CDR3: CASSSSSGTLTGELFF

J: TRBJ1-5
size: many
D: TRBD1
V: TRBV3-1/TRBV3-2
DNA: TGTGCCAGTTCACAGGGGGATCAGCCCCAGCATTTT
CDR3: CASSQGDQPQHF

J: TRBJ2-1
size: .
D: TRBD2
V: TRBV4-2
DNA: TGTGCCAGCAGCTCCACCCCGGGGGGGGCCTACAATGAGCAGTTCTTC
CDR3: CASSSTPGGAYNEQFF

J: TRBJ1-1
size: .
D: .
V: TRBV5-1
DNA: TGCGCCAGCAGCTTGGACGGCTCAGGGGCGAACACTGAAGCTTTCTTT
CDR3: CASSLDGSGANTEAFF

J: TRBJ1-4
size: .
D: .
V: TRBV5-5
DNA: TGTGCCAGCCACCTCGACCTTTCTTATAATGAAAAACTGTTTTTT
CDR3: CASHLDLSYNEKLFF

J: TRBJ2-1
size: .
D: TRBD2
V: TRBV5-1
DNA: TGCGCCAGCAGCTTGGAAGGGCGGGGGGGCCTCGTGCAGTTCTTC
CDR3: CASSLEGRGGLVQFF

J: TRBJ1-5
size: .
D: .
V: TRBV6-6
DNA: TGTGCCAGCAGTTTCCTAGAGTATAGCAATCAGCCCCAGCATTTT
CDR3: CASSFLEYSNQPQHF

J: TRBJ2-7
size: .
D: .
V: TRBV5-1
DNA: TGCGCCAGCAGCTTGTCACAGGTTCCAGGAGGCGAGCAGTACTTC
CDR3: CASSLSQVPGGEQYF

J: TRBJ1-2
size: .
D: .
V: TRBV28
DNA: TGTGCCAGCAACAAAAATGCCTTTGGCTATGGCTACACCTTC
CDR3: CASNKNAFGYGYTF

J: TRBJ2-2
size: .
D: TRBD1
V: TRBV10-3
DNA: TGTGCCATCAGTGAGTCGGGACAGGGGGCCGGGGAGCTGTTTTTT
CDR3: CAISESGQGAGELFF

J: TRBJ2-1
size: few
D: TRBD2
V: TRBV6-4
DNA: TGTGCCAGCAGTGAACTAGCGGGGGGGCAAAATGAGCAGTTCTTC
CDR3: CASSELAGGQNEQFF

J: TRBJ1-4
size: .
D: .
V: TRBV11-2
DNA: TGTGCCAGCAGCTGGGGGGGGGCAACTAATGAAAAACTGTTTTTT
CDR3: CASSWGGATNEKLFF

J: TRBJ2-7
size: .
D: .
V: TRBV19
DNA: TGTGCCAGTAGTACCGGCGGAAATTGGGGTAGCGAGCAGTACTTC
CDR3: CASSTGGNWGSEQYF

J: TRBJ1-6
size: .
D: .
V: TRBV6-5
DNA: TGTGCCAGCAGAATGACGGCCGTTTCTAATTCACCCCTCCACTTT
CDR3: CASRMTAVSNSPLHF

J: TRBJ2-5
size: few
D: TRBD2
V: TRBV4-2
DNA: TGTGCCAGCAGCCAAGAGCGGGGGGGCCAAGAGACCCAGTACTTC
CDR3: CASSQERGGQETQYF

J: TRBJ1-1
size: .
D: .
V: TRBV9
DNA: TGTGCCAGCAGCATGAGGGCGAACACTGAAGCTTTCTTT
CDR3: CASSMRANTEAFF

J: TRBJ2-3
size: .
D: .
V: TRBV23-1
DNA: TGCGCCTGGAGTACAGATACGCAGTATTTT
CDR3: CAWSTDTQYF

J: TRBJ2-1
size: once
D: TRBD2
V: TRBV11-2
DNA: TGTGCCAGCAGCCTCAACGTCCCTAGCGGCATTTCCTACAATGAGCAGTTCTTC
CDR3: CASSLNVPSGISYNEQFF

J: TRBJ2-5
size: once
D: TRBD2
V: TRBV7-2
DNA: TGTGCCAGCAGCCCACACCAGCTCGGGGGGGGAGAGACCCAGTACTTC
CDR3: CASSPHQLGGGETQYF

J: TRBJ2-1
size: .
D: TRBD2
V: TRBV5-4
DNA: TGTGCCAGCAGCACGGGACTAGCGGGAGGCAATGAGCAGTTCTTC
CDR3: CASSTGLAGGNEQFF

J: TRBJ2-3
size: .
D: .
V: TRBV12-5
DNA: TGTGCTAGTGGCCCGGACAGAACCACAGATACGCAGTATTTT
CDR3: CASGPDRTTDTQYF

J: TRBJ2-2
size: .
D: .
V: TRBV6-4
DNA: TGTGCCAGCAGTGCCCTTAGGTGGACCGGGGAGCTGTTTTTT
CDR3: CASSALRWTGELFF

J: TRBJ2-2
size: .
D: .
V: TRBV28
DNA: TGTGCCAGCAGCCGACAGGCCGGGGAGCTGTTTTTT
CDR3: CASSRQAGELFF

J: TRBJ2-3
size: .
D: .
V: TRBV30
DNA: TGTGCCTGGAGTGTTAGTCTAGCGACCACAGATACGCAGTATTTT
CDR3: CAWSVSLATTDTQYF

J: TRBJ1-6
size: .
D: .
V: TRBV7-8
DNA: TGTGCCAGCAGGACTACGGGGGCTATGGATTCACCCCTCCACTTT
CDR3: CASRTTGAMDSPLHF

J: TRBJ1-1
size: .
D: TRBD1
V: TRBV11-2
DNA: TGTGCCAGCAGCTTCAGGGGGCCGGGGACTGAAGCTTTCTTT
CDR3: CASSFRGPGTEAFF

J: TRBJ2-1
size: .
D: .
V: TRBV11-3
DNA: TGTGCCAGCAGCTTATGGGGGGGGCAGGCGACCTACAATGAGCAGTTCTTC
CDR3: CASSLWGGQATYNEQFF

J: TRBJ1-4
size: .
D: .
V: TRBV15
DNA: TGTGCCACCAGCAGAGGGGCGGCAACTAATGAAAAACTGTTTTTT
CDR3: CATSRGAATNEKLFF

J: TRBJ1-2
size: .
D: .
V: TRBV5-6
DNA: TGTGCCAGCAGCTTGAGGGTGGACTACACCTTC
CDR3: CASSLRVDYTF

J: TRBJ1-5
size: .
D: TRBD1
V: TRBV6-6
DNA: TGTGCCAGCAGACCCTACAGGGGTGGGCAGCCCCAGCATTTT
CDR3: CASRPYRGGQPQHF

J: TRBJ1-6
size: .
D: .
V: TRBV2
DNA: TGTGCCAGCCGCCTGCATGGGCCCTATAATTCACCCCTCCACTTT
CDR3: CASRLHGPYNSPLHF

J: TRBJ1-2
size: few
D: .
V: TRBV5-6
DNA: TGTGCCAGCAGCCCGGGCCGGGCTAACTATGGCTACACCTTC
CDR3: CASSPGRANYGYTF

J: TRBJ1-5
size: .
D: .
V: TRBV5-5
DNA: TGTGCCAGCAGCGGGGACCGGGGCAATCAGCCCCAGCATTTT
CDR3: CASSGDRGNQPQHF

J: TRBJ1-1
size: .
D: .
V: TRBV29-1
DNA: TGCAGCTCGGGTCCCCGGACTGTAACTGAAGCTTTCTTT
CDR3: CSSGPRTVTEAFF

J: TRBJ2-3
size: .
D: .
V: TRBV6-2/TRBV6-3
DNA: TGTGCCAGCAGTTACGGTCGGGGGATTGGCACAGATACGCAGTATTTT
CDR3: CASSYGRGIGTDTQYF